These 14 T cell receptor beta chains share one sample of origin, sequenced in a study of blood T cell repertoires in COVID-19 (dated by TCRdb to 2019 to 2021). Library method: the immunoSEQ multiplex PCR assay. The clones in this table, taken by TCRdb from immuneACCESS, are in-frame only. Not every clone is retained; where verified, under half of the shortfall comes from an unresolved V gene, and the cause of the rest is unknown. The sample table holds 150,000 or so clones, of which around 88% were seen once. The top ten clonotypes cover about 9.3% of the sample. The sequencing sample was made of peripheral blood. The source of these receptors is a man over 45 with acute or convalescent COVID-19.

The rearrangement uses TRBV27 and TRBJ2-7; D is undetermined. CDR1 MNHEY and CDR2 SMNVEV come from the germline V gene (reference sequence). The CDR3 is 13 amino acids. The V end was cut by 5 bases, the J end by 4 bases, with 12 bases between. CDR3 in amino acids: CASSKGSGYEQYF. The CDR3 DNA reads TGTGCCAGCAGTAAAGGCTCGGGTTACGAGCAGTACTTC.

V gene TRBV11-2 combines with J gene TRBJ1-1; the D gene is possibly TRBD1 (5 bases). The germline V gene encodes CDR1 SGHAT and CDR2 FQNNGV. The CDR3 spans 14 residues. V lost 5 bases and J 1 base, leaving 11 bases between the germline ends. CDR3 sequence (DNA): TGTGCCAGCAGCCTTCTGCAGGGGAACACTGAAGCTTTCTTT. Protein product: CASSLLQGNTEAFF.

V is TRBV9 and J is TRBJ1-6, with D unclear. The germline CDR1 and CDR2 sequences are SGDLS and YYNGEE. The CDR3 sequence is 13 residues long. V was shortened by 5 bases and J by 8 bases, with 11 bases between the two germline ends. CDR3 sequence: CASSERVDSPLHF. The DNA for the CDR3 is TGTGCCAGCAGTGAGAGGGTTGATTCACCCCTCCACTTT.

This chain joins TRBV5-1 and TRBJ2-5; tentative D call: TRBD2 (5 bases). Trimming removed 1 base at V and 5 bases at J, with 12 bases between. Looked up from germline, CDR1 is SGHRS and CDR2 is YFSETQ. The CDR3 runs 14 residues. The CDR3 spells CASSLFRGEETQYF. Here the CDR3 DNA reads TGCGCCAGCAGCTTGTTCCGGGGAGAGGAGACCCAGTACTTC.

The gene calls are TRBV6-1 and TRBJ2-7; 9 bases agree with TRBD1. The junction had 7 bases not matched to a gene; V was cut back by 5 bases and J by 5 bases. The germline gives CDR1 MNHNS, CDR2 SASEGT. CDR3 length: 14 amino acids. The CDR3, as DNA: TGTGCCAGCAGTAAGGACAGGGGATATGACGAGCAGTACTTC. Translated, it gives CASSKDRGYDEQYF.

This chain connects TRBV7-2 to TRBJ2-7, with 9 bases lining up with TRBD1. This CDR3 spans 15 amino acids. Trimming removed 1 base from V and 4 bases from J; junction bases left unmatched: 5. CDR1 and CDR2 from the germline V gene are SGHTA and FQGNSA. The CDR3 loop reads CASSLVWTGAYEQYF. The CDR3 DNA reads TGTGCCAGCAGCTTAGTTTGGACAGGGGCTTACGAGCAGTACTTC.

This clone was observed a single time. The CDR3 region has the DNA TGTGCCAGCAGCATTAGCGGGAATGCCTACGAGCAGTACTTC. Amino acid sequence: CASSISGNAYEQYF. This sequence joins TRBV28 and TRBJ2-7, with 8 bases lining up with TRBD2. Germline trimming cut 6 bases from V and 2 bases from J; bases unmatched to any gene: 6. Germline V gives CDR1 MDHEN, CDR2 SYDVKM. CDR3 length: 14 amino acids.

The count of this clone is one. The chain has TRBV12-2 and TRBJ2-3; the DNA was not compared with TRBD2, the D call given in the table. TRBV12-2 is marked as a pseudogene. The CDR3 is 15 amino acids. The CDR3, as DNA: TGTGCAAGTCGCTGTGGTTTTACGGGCACAGATACGCAGTATTTT. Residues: CASRCGFTGTDTQYF.

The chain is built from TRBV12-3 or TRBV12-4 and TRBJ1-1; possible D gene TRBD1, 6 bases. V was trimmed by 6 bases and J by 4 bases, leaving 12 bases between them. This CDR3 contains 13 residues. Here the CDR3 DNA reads TGTGCCAGCAGAACAGGGTTTATCACTGAAGCTTTCTTT. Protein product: CASRTGFITEAFF.

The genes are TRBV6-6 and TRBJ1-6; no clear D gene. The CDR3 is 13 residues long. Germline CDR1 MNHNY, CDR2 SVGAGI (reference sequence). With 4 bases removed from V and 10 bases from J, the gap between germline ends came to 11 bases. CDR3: CASSFNRVSPLHF. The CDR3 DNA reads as TGTGCCAGCAGTTTTAACCGGGTCTCACCCCTCCACTTT.

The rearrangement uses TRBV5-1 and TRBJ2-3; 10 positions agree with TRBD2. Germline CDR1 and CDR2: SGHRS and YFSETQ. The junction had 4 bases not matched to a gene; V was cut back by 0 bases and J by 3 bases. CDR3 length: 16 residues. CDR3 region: CASSLGTSGITDTQYF. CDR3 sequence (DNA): TGCGCCAGCAGCTTGGGAACTAGCGGGATAACAGATACGCAGTATTTT.

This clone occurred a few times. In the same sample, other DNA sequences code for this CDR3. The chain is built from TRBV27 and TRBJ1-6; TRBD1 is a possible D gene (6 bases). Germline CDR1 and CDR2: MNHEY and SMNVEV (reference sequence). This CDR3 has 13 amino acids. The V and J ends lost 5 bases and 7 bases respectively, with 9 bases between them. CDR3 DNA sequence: TGTGCCAGCAGTGGACAGTTGAATTCACCCCTCCACTTT. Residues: CASSGQLNSPLHF.

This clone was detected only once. The chain's CDR3 is CASSQGGGSSTNEKLFF. CDR3 nucleotide sequence: TGTGCCAGCAGCCAAGGGGGAGGGAGCTCAACTAATGAAAAACTGTTTTTT. The V gene is TRBV3-1 (or the pseudogene TRBV3-2), the J gene TRBJ1-4; D is uncertain. Trimming shortened V by 1 base and J by 0 bases, and 12 bases separated the two germline ends. This CDR3 region has 17 residues. Germline CDR1 reads LGHDT; CDR2 reads YNNKEL (reference sequence).

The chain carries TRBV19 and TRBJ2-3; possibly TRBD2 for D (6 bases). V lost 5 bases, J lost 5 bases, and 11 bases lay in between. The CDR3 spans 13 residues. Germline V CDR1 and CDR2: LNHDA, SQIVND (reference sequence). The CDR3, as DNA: TGTGCCAGTAGTTGGAGGGTCGTAGATACGCAGTATTTT. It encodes CASSWRVVDTQYF.